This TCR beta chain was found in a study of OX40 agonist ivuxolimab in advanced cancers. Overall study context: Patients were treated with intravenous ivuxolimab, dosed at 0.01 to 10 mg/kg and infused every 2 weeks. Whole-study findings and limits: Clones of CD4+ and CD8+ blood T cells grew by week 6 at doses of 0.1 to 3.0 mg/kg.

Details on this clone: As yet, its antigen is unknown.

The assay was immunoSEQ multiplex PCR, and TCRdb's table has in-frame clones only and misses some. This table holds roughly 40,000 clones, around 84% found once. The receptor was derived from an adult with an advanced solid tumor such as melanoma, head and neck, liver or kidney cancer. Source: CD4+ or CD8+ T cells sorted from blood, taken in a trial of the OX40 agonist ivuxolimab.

For the CDR3, the DNA is TGTGCCAGCAGCCAAGGACAGGACACCTACGAGCAGTACGTC. Residues: CASSQGQDTYEQYV. This rearrangement joins TRBV14 to TRBJ2-7, with a tentative D call TRBD1 (6 bases). The CDR3 runs 14 residues. V was pared by 1 base and J by 2 bases, with 9 bases between. The germline CDR1 and CDR2 sequences are SGHDN and FVKESK.